One sample yielded the 32 T cell receptor beta chains listed below, sequenced in a study of shared clonotypes between healthy human individuals. Assay: immunoSEQ multiplex PCR; the TCRdb copy retains only in-frame clones and omits some. Among millions of clones listed, about 95% were seen once. Positively selected for CCR7, the CD45RO-negative cells used as naive CD8 cells excluded terminally differentiated effector memory CD45RA+ cells. The sequencing input was naive CD8+ T cells sorted from blood. Receptors originate from a man aged 18 to 29 in good health.

As concerns this clone: The same CDR3 also results from other DNA sequences found in this sample. The rearrangement uses TRBV27 and TRBJ2-7; 12 bases align to TRBD2. The CDR3 has 14 amino acids. From germline, CDR1 is MNHEY and CDR2 SMNVEV (reference sequence). The V and J ends lost 5 bases and 2 bases, in that order; junction bases with no gene match: 1. For the CDR3, the DNA is TGTGCCAGCAGTCTAGCGGGAGGGGCCTACGAGCAGTACTTC. It translates to CASSLAGGAYEQYF.

The V and J genes are TRBV19 and TRBJ2-1; D may be TRBD2 (5 bases). V was clipped by 5 bases and J by 0 bases, with 17 bases between them. CDR3 length: 17 amino acids. Germline V lookup: CDR1 LNHDA, CDR2 SQIVND (reference sequence). The CDR3 loop reads CASSPGLLQSSYNEQFF. The CDR3, as DNA: TGTGCCAGTAGTCCAGGACTGCTGCAAAGCTCCTACAATGAGCAGTTCTTC. The full variable domain, its missing parts supplied by reference TRBV19 and TRBJ2-1, is DGGITQSPKYLFRKEGQNVTLSCEQNLNHDAMYWYRQDPGQGLRLIYYSQIVNDFQKGDIAEGYSVSREKKESFPLTVTSAQKNPTAFYLCASSPGLLQSSYNEQFFGPGTRLTVL.

V usage is TRBV19 and J usage is TRBJ2-1; D is uncertain. The ends were cut back, 5 bases at V and 7 bases at J, with 9 bases in the middle. Per the germline V gene, CDR1 is LNHDA and CDR2 is SQIVND (reference sequence). This CDR3 spans 12 amino acids. The CDR3 sequence: CASSFSSNEQFF. For the CDR3, the DNA is TGTGCCAGTAGTTTTAGCTCGAATGAGCAGTTCTTC.

A note on this clone: Other DNA sequences in the same sample also yield this CDR3. The chain employs TRBV7-9 and TRBJ2-5; tentatively, D is TRBD2 (6 bases). Germline values: CDR1 SEHNR, CDR2 FQNEAQ (reference sequence). V gave up 3 bases and J gave up 1 base, with 9 bases separating them. This CDR3 is 14 amino acids long. CDR3 amino acids: CASSFRDSQETQYF. In DNA, the CDR3 is TGTGCCAGCAGCTTCCGGGACTCCCAAGAGACCCAGTACTTC.

This chain links TRBV6-5 with TRBJ2-2, with D possibly matching TRBD2 (5 bases). Germline CDR1 reads MNHEY; CDR2 reads SVGAGI. Trimming removed 7 bases from V and 4 bases from J, with 7 bases in between. The CDR3 extends over 12 amino acids. DNA for the CDR3: TGTGCCAGCACCCGGGGCACCGGGGAGCTGTTTTTT. Translation: CASTRGTGELFF.

The chain recombines TRBV18 with TRBJ2-1, with D uncertain. Germline V gene sequence: CDR1 KGHSH, CDR2 LQKENI. The CDR3 sequence is 15 residues long. V lost 3 bases and J lost 1, with 10 bases in between. The CDR3 loop is CASSPVGLSYNEQFF. CDR3 coding DNA: TGTGCCAGCTCACCCGTTGGGCTGTCCTACAATGAGCAGTTCTTC.

This chain joins TRBV9 and TRBJ2-5, with D perhaps TRBD2 (5 bases). From germline, CDR1 is SGDLS and CDR2 YYNGEE. The CDR3 consists of 14 residues. V shed 4 bases and J shed 5 bases, with 15 bases lying between them. CDR3 loop: CASSSSVGGETQYF. CDR3 DNA: TGTGCCAGCAGCAGTAGCGTGGGCGGGGAGACCCAGTACTTC.

The V and J genes are TRBV6-6 and TRBJ2-2; D is ambiguous. In germline, CDR1 is MNHNY, CDR2 SVGAGI (reference sequence). The CDR3 consists of 14 residues. V shed 2 bases and J shed 6 bases, with 10 bases lying between them. CDR3 sequence: CASSYREGPGELFF. The CDR3 DNA reads TGTGCCAGCAGTTACAGGGAAGGGCCCGGGGAGCTGTTTTTT.

The V gene is TRBV30, the J gene TRBJ2-7; D possibly matches TRBD1 or TRBD2 (6 bases each). The CDR3 covers 14 residues. With 0 bases removed from V and 5 bases from J, the gap between germline ends came to 14 bases. Germline CDR1 GTSNPN, CDR2 SVGIG (reference sequence). CDR3 amino acids: CAWSVGGGGNEQYF. Written as DNA, the CDR3 is TGTGCCTGGAGTGTAGGGGGAGGAGGGAACGAGCAGTACTTC.

J is TRBJ2-2 and V is TRBV6-5; D is unresolved. The CDR3 sequence is 15 residues long. Germline CDR1 and CDR2: MNHEY and SVGAGI. Trimming stripped 2 bases from V and 7 bases from J, with 14 bases between. Written as DNA, the CDR3 is TGTGCCAGCAGTTACGGTTTGGGCGGTGGCGGGGAGCTGTTTTTT. Its protein is CASSYGLGGGGELFF.

V is TRBV9 and J is TRBJ2-3, with TRBD1 as a possible D gene (5 bases). The CDR3 has 15 amino acids. Trimming took 2 bases from V and 0 from J, leaving 10 bases between them. CDR1 is SGDLS, CDR2 YYNGEE, per germline. The CDR3 is CASSVQDTSTDTQYF. Written as DNA, the CDR3 is TGTGCCAGCAGCGTGCAGGACACCAGCACAGATACGCAGTATTTT.

This clone was picked up one time. The chain employs TRBV7-9 and TRBJ2-1; 7 bases match TRBD1. Germline CDR1 reads SEHNR; CDR2 reads FQNEAQ (reference sequence). The CDR3 runs to 15 residues. Trimming removed 1 base from V and 4 bases from J; junction bases left unmatched: 4. The CDR3 DNA sequence: TGTGCCAGCAGCTTAGTGGGGACAGCATACAATGAGCAGTTCTTC. Its protein is CASSLVGTAYNEQFF.

V is TRBV5-6 and J is TRBJ1-1, with a tentative D call TRBD1 (6 bases). Trimming left V 2 bases short and J 0 bases short, with 17 bases between. The CDR3 is 17 amino acids. Germline CDR1 is SGHDT and CDR2 is YYEEEE. In nucleotides, the CDR3 is TGTGCCAGCAGCTTAATGCAGGGGCTCTTTATGAACACTGAAGCTTTCTTT. Protein product: CASSLMQGLFMNTEAFF.

This chain links TRBV30 with TRBJ1-6, with 8 bases matching TRBD1. Trimming cost V 0 bases and J 1 base; bases outside gene matches: 8. The CDR3 contains 18 residues. Germline V gene lookup returns CDR1 GTSNPN and CDR2 SVGIG (reference sequence). Written as DNA, the CDR3 is TGTGCCTGGAGTGTACAAGGGACAGGCGGATCCTATAATTCACCCCTCCACTTT. Translation: CAWSVQGTGGSYNSPLHF.

V gene TRBV30 combines with J gene TRBJ1-2; possible D gene TRBD1, 5 bases. Germline V CDR1 and CDR2: GTSNPN, SVGIG (reference sequence). V lost 4 bases and J 4 bases, leaving 22 bases between the germline ends. This CDR3 spans 16 amino acids. The CDR3 reads CAWIPRQSLLAYGYTF. CDR3 DNA: TGTGCCTGGATTCCCCGACAGTCCCTATTAGCCTATGGCTACACCTTC.

This clone was observed a single time. J is TRBJ2-1 and V is TRBV11-2; 9 nucleotides agree with TRBD2. Looked up from germline, CDR1 is SGHAT and CDR2 is FQNNGV. The J segment lost 4 bases and the V segment lost 3 bases, leaving 7 bases of the junction unmatched. CDR3 size: 16 residues. The CDR3 coding sequence is TGTGCCAGCAGCTTCAACAGGCTAGCGGGGTACAATGAGCAGTTCTTC. Its translation: CASSFNRLAGYNEQFF.

The chain employs TRBV27 and TRBJ1-1, with D hard to call. In germline, CDR1 is MNHEY, CDR2 SMNVEV (reference sequence). The CDR3 runs 11 residues. V lost 7 bases, J lost 10 bases, and 13 bases lay in between. CDR3 nucleotides: TGTGCCAGCATCACCCCCTTCGGAGCTTTCTTT. The encoded protein is CASITPFGAFF.

The chain has TRBV28 and TRBJ1-5, with D hard to call. This CDR3 has 15 amino acids. Germline CDR1 reads MDHEN; CDR2 reads SYDVKM. Trimming shortened V by 1 base and J by 4 bases, and 11 bases separated the two germline ends. DNA of the CDR3: TGTGCCAGCAGTTTATCTTGGGGATTTAATCAGCCCCAGCATTTT. This gives the protein CASSLSWGFNQPQHF.

The chain uses TRBV6-5 and TRBJ2-3, with unresolved D. V gave up 2 bases and J gave up 0 bases, with 9 bases separating them. The germline CDR1 and CDR2 sequences are MNHEY and SVGAGI. This CDR3 is 15 amino acids long. For the CDR3, the DNA is TGTGCCAGCAGTTACGACGGCTCCAGCACAGATACGCAGTATTTT. This sequence encodes CASSYDGSSTDTQYF.

The rearrangement joins TRBV7-9 to TRBJ1-4; D perhaps matches TRBD1 (5 bases). In germline, CDR1 is SEHNR, CDR2 FQNEAQ (reference sequence). The CDR3 spans 17 residues. The V end lost 0 bases, the J end lost 0 bases, and 11 bases lay between the germline ends. The DNA for the CDR3 is TGTGCCAGCAGCTTAGCGCCTCAGGGCTCAACTAATGAAAAACTGTTTTTT. Translating it yields CASSLAPQGSTNEKLFF.

Details on this clone: Other DNA sequences in the sample encode the same CDR3. The chain couples TRBV19 to TRBJ2-7; D gene ambiguous. V was cut by 1 base and J by 4 bases, with 11 bases left in between. Germline lookup yields CDR1 LNHDA and CDR2 SQIVND (reference sequence). The CDR3 contains 14 residues. The CDR3 DNA sequence: TGTGCCAGTAGTATAGGAGGCCAAGGGTACGAGCAGTACTTC. Its translation is CASSIGGQGYEQYF.

On this clone: The sample holds other DNA sequences that translate to the same CDR3. The chain is built from TRBV10-2 and TRBJ2-1; perhaps TRBD2 as D (6 bases). Per the germline V gene, CDR1 is WSHSY and CDR2 is SAAADI. The V gene lost 3 bases and the J gene lost 10 bases, with 7 bases spanning the gap. The CDR3 covers 11 residues. CDR3 amino acids: CASSDGGEQFF. The CDR3 DNA follows: TGCGCCAGCAGTGACGGGGGAGAGCAGTTCTTC.

The chain employs TRBV28 and TRBJ2-5; weak D call: TRBD2 (7 bases). There are 17 residues in the CDR3. Germline CDR1 is MDHEN and CDR2 is SYDVKM. Trimming left V 5 bases short and J 1 base short, with 20 bases between. This CDR3 reads CASSIPGEGDLQETQYF. The CDR3 DNA reads as TGTGCCAGCAGTATACCCGGGGAGGGGGACCTCCAAGAGACCCAGTACTTC.

This clone was picked up one time. The J gene is TRBJ2-2, the V gene TRBV2; 11 positions match TRBD1. Germline trimming cut 3 bases from V and 6 bases from J; bases unmatched to any gene: 6. Germline V CDR1 and CDR2: SNHLY, FYNNEI. CDR3 size: 16 residues. The CDR3: CASSDLGQGVAGELFF. The CDR3 coding sequence is TGTGCCAGCAGTGATTTGGGACAGGGGGTTGCCGGGGAGCTGTTTTTT.

V is TRBV2 and J is TRBJ2-7; 8 bases map to TRBD1. From germline, CDR1 is SNHLY and CDR2 FYNNEI. CDR3 length: 14 residues. J was trimmed by 3 bases and V by 2 bases; bases with no gene match: 3. CDR3 amino acids: CASSEPDRVYEQYF. The CDR3 nucleotides read TGTGCCAGCAGTGAACCGGACAGGGTCTACGAGCAGTACTTC.

The chain is built from TRBV27 and TRBJ2-2, with 8 bases matching TRBD2. With V trimmed by 6 bases and J by 3 bases, 3 bases remained unmatched. The CDR3 has 14 residues. Germline V lookup: CDR1 MNHEY, CDR2 SMNVEV (reference sequence). CDR3 nucleotides: TGTGCCAGCAGAAGCGGGGGATACACCGGGGAGCTGTTTTTT. Its translation: CASRSGGYTGELFF.

The chain is built from TRBV27 and TRBJ2-2; tentatively, D is TRBD1 (5 bases). The germline CDR1 and CDR2 sequences are MNHEY and SMNVEV (reference sequence). V dropped 10 bases and J dropped 10 bases, with 22 bases sitting between them. This CDR3 has 14 amino acids. The CDR3 nucleotides read TGTGCCACCGCTCCCGACAGTTTAGGGATGGAGCTGTTTTTT. It encodes CATAPDSLGMELFF.

The chain is built from TRBV7-9 and TRBJ2-5; weak D call: TRBD1 (5 bases). There are 15 residues in the CDR3. Germline V gene sequence: CDR1 SEHNR, CDR2 FQNEAQ (reference sequence). V was trimmed by 5 bases and J by 1 base, leaving 14 bases between them. CDR3 loop: CASSTPKDTQETQYF. For the CDR3, the DNA is TGTGCCAGCAGCACCCCGAAGGACACCCAAGAGACCCAGTACTTC.

The chain is built from TRBV6-5 and TRBJ1-1; D unresolved. Trimming removed 0 bases from V and 6 bases from J, with 11 bases in between. Germline V gene data show CDR1 as MNHEY and CDR2 as SVGAGI. The CDR3 is 14 residues long. The CDR3 spells CASSYSAGPAEAFF. The CDR3 DNA follows: TGTGCCAGCAGTTACTCTGCGGGCCCGGCTGAAGCTTTCTTT.

J is TRBJ2-2 and V is TRBV4-1, with TRBD1 identical over 10 bases. CDR1 MGHRA and CDR2 YSYEKL come from the germline V gene. The CDR3 consists of 16 residues. V lost 7 bases to trimming and J lost 4 bases; unmatched junction nucleotides: 9. CDR3 nucleotides: TGCGCCAGCACCGTCACCGGGACAGGGGTCACCGGGGAGCTGTTTTTT. This codes for CASTVTGTGVTGELFF.

The rearrangement uses TRBV19 and TRBJ1-1, with D possibly matching TRBD1 (5 bases). This CDR3 has 13 residues. Trimming pared 10 bases from V and 6 bases from J, leaving 18 bases between. The germline V gene encodes CDR1 LNHDA and CDR2 SQIVND (reference sequence). The DNA of the CDR3 is TGTGCCACCTCCGGGGGAGGGTTCGCTGAAGCTTTCTTT. Residues: CATSGGGFAEAFF.

The chain couples TRBV5-1 to TRBJ2-3; no reliable D call. There are 15 residues in the CDR3. Deletions cut 0 bases from V and 5 bases from J, with 13 bases between. Germline loops: CDR1 SGHRS, CDR2 YFSETQ. Here the CDR3 DNA reads TGCGCCAGCAGCTTGGCCAATTCCCTGGGAGATACGCAGTATTTT. It is translated as CASSLANSLGDTQYF.